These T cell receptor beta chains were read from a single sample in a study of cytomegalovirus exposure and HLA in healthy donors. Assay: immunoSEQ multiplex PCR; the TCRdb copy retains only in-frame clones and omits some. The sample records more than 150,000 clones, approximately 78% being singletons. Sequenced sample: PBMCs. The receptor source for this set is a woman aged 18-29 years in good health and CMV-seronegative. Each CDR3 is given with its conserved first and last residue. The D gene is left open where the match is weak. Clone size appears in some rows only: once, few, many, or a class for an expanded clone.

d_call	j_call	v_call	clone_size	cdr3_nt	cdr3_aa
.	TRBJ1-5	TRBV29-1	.	TGCAGCGTTGTTGGGGCGTTGAGGCAGCCCCAGCATTTT	CSVVGALRQPQHF
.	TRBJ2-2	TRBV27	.	TGTGCCAGCAGTTTTGGGACTACCGGGGAGCTGTTTTTT	CASSFGTTGELFF
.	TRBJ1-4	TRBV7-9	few	TGTGCCAGCAGCTTCCTTGCAACTAATGAAAAACTGTTTTTT	CASSFLATNEKLFF
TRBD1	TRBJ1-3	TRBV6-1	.	TGTGCCAGCAGTAGGACAGGGACTAACACCATATATTTT	CASSRTGTNTIYF
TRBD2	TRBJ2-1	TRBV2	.	TGTGCCAGTCGGGGGGGGGCTTACAATGAGCAGTTCTTC	CASRGGAYNEQFF
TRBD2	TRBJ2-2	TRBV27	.	TGTGCCAGCAGACTAGCGGGAGGTACCGGGGAGCTGTTTTTT	CASRLAGGTGELFF
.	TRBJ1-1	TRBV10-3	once	TGTGCCATCAGTGAGTCCTCGGCAGGCCAGAACACTGAAGCTTTCTTT	CAISESSAGQNTEAFF
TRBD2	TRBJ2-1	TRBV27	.	TGTGCCAGCAGTTACGCTAGCGGGGGGTTTTACAATGAGCAGTTCTTC	CASSYASGGFYNEQFF
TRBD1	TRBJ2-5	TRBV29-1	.	TGCAGCGTAACGGGACAGGGTGCGCAAGAGACCCAGTACTTC	CSVTGQGAQETQYF
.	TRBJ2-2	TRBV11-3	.	TGTGCCACATCGGACTCGCTCACCGGGGAGCTGTTTTTT	CATSDSLTGELFF
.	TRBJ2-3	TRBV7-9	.	TGTTCCAGCAGCCCCTCCACAGATACGCAGTATTTT	CSSSPSTDTQYF
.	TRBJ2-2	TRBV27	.	TGTGCCAGCAGTATAAACGAGGACACCGGGGAGCTGTTTTTT	CASSINEDTGELFF
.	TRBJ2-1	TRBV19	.	TGTGCCAGTAGTCCCAACAATGAGCAGTTCTTC	CASSPNNEQFF
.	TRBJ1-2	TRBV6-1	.	TGTGCCAGCAGTGAAGAGGGGCGGATCGGGGGCTACACCTTC	CASSEEGRIGGYTF